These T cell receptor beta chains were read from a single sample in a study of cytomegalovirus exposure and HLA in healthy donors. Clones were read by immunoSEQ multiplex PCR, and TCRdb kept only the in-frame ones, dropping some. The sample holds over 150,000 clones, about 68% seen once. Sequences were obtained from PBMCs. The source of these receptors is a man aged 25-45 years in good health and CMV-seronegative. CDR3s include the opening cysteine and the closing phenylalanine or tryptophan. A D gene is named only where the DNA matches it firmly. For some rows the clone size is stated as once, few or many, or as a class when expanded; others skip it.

CDR3 DNA: TGTGCAAGTCGCTTACCCCGGGTGAGGCGGGGGATTTATAACTACGAGCAGTACTTC
CDR3 protein: CASRLPRVRRGIYNYEQYF
J gene: TRBJ2-7
clone size: .
D gene: .
V gene: TRBV12-2

CDR3 DNA: TGCAGCGTCTCTGTCGGGGGGAGTTCTGGAAACACCATATATTTT
CDR3 protein: CSVSVGGSSGNTIYF
J gene: TRBJ1-3
clone size: .
D gene: .
V gene: TRBV29-1

CDR3 DNA: TGTGCCAGCAGCAGTCGTGGACAGGGCCGAAACACTGAAGCTTTCTTT
CDR3 protein: CASSSRGQGRNTEAFF
J gene: TRBJ1-1
clone size: .
D gene: TRBD1
V gene: TRBV5-6

CDR3 DNA: TGTGCCAGCAGCATTCTAGATGGGAGCACAGATACGCAGTATTTT
CDR3 protein: CASSILDGSTDTQYF
J gene: TRBJ2-3
clone size: few
D gene: .
V gene: TRBV9

CDR3 DNA: TGTGCCAGCAGCCCCGTAGGGGGAGCCGATTACGAGCAGTACTTC
CDR3 protein: CASSPVGGADYEQYF
J gene: TRBJ2-7
clone size: .
D gene: .
V gene: TRBV7-2

CDR3 DNA: TGCGCCAGCAGCTTGAAAGTTGTGGGGGGGCGAGTTGGGGAGCAGTTCTTC
CDR3 protein: CASSLKVVGGRVGEQFF
J gene: TRBJ2-1
clone size: .
D gene: .
V gene: TRBV5-1

CDR3 DNA: TGTGCCAGCAGCTCTAAGGGGAGCGGGGGTAGGGAGACCCAGTACTTC
CDR3 protein: CASSSKGSGGRETQYF
J gene: TRBJ2-5
clone size: .
D gene: TRBD2
V gene: TRBV7-2

CDR3 DNA: TGTGCCAGCAGTCCCCAAGACAGGGGATACGAGCAGTACTTC
CDR3 protein: CASSPQDRGYEQYF
J gene: TRBJ2-7
clone size: .
D gene: TRBD1
V gene: TRBV28

CDR3 DNA: TGTGCCTGGAGGGGGACTAGGGGGACCAATGAGCAGTTCTTC
CDR3 protein: CAWRGTRGTNEQFF
J gene: TRBJ2-1
clone size: .
D gene: TRBD2
V gene: TRBV30

CDR3 DNA: TGTGCCAGCAGTCCGGGACAGGGCTCCTACGAGCAGTACTTC
CDR3 protein: CASSPGQGSYEQYF
J gene: TRBJ2-7
clone size: few
D gene: TRBD1
V gene: TRBV6-5

CDR3 DNA: TGTGCCAGCAGCGAGCGCAGAGATACGCAGTATTTT
CDR3 protein: CASSERRDTQYF
J gene: TRBJ2-3
clone size: .
D gene: .
V gene: TRBV7-9

CDR3 DNA: TGCGCCAGCAGCGCCCGGGACAGCGTATCAGCTTTCTTT
CDR3 protein: CASSARDSVSAFF
J gene: TRBJ1-1
clone size: .
D gene: TRBD1
V gene: TRBV5-1

CDR3 DNA: TGTGCCAGCAGCCAACCCACCCTAGCGGGATTCACAGATACGCAGTATTTT
CDR3 protein: CASSQPTLAGFTDTQYF
J gene: TRBJ2-3
clone size: .
D gene: TRBD2
V gene: TRBV4-2

CDR3 DNA: TGTGCCAGCTCACCACGACAGGGAGATCAGCCCCAGCATTTT
CDR3 protein: CASSPRQGDQPQHF
J gene: TRBJ1-5
clone size: .
D gene: TRBD1
V gene: TRBV18

CDR3 DNA: TGTGCCAGTAGTATCGTGGGAGCGAACACCGGGGAGCTGTTTTTT
CDR3 protein: CASSIVGANTGELFF
J gene: TRBJ2-2
clone size: few
D gene: .
V gene: TRBV19

CDR3 DNA: TGTGCCAGCAGCCAAGACCCGACCTCAGAGGAGCCCCAGCATTTT
CDR3 protein: CASSQDPTSEEPQHF
J gene: TRBJ1-5
clone size: many
D gene: .
V gene: TRBV4-2

CDR3 DNA: TGTGCCAGCAGCTTGCCTCATAGCAACGAGCAGTACTTC
CDR3 protein: CASSLPHSNEQYF
J gene: TRBJ2-7
clone size: .
D gene: .
V gene: TRBV5-4

CDR3 DNA: TGTGCCAGCAGACCTACTACAGGGAGCTCCTACAATGAGCAGTTCTTC
CDR3 protein: CASRPTTGSSYNEQFF
J gene: TRBJ2-1
clone size: .
D gene: .
V gene: TRBV5-4

CDR3 DNA: TGTGCCAGCAGCTTAGGGCAGGGTACCGATGAGCAGTTCTTC
CDR3 protein: CASSLGQGTDEQFF
J gene: TRBJ2-1
clone size: .
D gene: .
V gene: TRBV11-3

CDR3 DNA: TGTGCCAGCAGTGAATTGGGGCGGGGTGGCTACACCTTC
CDR3 protein: CASSELGRGGYTF
J gene: TRBJ1-2
clone size: .
D gene: .
V gene: TRBV6-1

CDR3 DNA: TGCGCCAGCAGAGCGGGGGGGTACTCCTACAATGAGCAGTTCTTC
CDR3 protein: CASRAGGYSYNEQFF
J gene: TRBJ2-1
clone size: .
D gene: TRBD2
V gene: TRBV10-2

CDR3 DNA: TGTGCCAGCAGTCCCTCCATAGGGGGTTGGTACGAGCAGTACTTC
CDR3 protein: CASSPSIGGWYEQYF
J gene: TRBJ2-7
clone size: .
D gene: .
V gene: TRBV27

CDR3 DNA: TGTGCCAGCAGCTCCTCCCGGGACAGCTCCTACGAGCAGTACTTC
CDR3 protein: CASSSSRDSSYEQYF
J gene: TRBJ2-7
clone size: .
D gene: TRBD1
V gene: TRBV13

CDR3 DNA: TGTGCCAGCAGTGACAGCGGGCAGGGCGACACAGATACGCAGTATTTT
CDR3 protein: CASSDSGQGDTDTQYF
J gene: TRBJ2-3
clone size: .
D gene: .
V gene: TRBV6-4

CDR3 DNA: TGCGCCAGCAGCGAGAACAGGGTCCATAGCAATCAGCCCCAGAATTTT
CDR3 protein: CASSENRVHSNQPQNF
J gene: TRBJ1-5
clone size: .
D gene: .
V gene: TRBV10-1

CDR3 DNA: TGTGCCAGCAGCTTCAGGGGGCGGAATTCACCCCTCAACTTT
CDR3 protein: CASSFRGRNSPLNF
J gene: TRBJ1-6
clone size: .
D gene: TRBD1
V gene: TRBV11-2

CDR3 DNA: TGTGCTAGTGGTTTGACAAAAGATACGCAGTATTTT
CDR3 protein: CASGLTKDTQYF
J gene: TRBJ2-3
clone size: few
D gene: .
V gene: TRBV12-5

CDR3 DNA: TGTGCCAGCAGCTTAAACAAGCAAGAGACCCAGTACTTC
CDR3 protein: CASSLNKQETQYF
J gene: TRBJ2-5
clone size: .
D gene: .
V gene: TRBV7-6

CDR3 DNA: TGTGCCAGCAGTTCGGGTTGCGCGCAGTATTTT
CDR3 protein: CASSSGCAQYF
J gene: TRBJ2-3
clone size: .
D gene: .
V gene: TRBV27

CDR3 DNA: TGCGCCAGCAGTCCGGGACAGCACTCCTACGAGCAGTACTTC
CDR3 protein: CASSPGQHSYEQYF
J gene: TRBJ2-7
clone size: .
D gene: TRBD1
V gene: TRBV5-1

CDR3 DNA: TGTGCCAGCAGCCCGGGACAGGGGGCGGGGGCCCTCCACTTT
CDR3 protein: CASSPGQGAGALHF
J gene: TRBJ1-6
clone size: .
D gene: TRBD1
V gene: TRBV7-6

CDR3 DNA: TGCGCCAGCAGCTTAGCGGGGCCGAACACCGGGGAGCTGTTTTTT
CDR3 protein: CASSLAGPNTGELFF
J gene: TRBJ2-2
clone size: few
D gene: TRBD2
V gene: TRBV5-1

CDR3 DNA: TGTGCCAGCAGCTTACTCTCCGGAGAGACCCAGTACTTC
CDR3 protein: CASSLLSGETQYF
J gene: TRBJ2-5
clone size: .
D gene: .
V gene: TRBV7-3

CDR3 DNA: TGTGCCAGTAGTAGAGGATTGGGTCAGCCCCAGCATTTT
CDR3 protein: CASSRGLGQPQHF
J gene: TRBJ1-5
clone size: .
D gene: .
V gene: TRBV19

CDR3 DNA: TGTGCCAGCAGCTTATTGCAGTCCACCGGGGAGCTGTTTTTT
CDR3 protein: CASSLLQSTGELFF
J gene: TRBJ2-2
clone size: .
D gene: .
V gene: TRBV11-2

CDR3 DNA: TGTGCCAGCAGTTCTGGACAGGGAGGAGAAAAACTGTTTTTT
CDR3 protein: CASSSGQGGEKLFF
J gene: TRBJ1-4
clone size: .
D gene: TRBD1
V gene: TRBV6-1

CDR3 DNA: TGTGCCAGCAGCTTAAGAAGGGGGTACGAGCAGTACTTC
CDR3 protein: CASSLRRGYEQYF
J gene: TRBJ2-7
clone size: .
D gene: .
V gene: TRBV7-2

CDR3 DNA: TGTGCCAGCACCCTCGGGGGAGGAGGGTCACCCCTCCACTTT
CDR3 protein: CASTLGGGGSPLHF
J gene: TRBJ1-6
clone size: .
D gene: .
V gene: TRBV19

CDR3 DNA: TGTGCCAGCTCACTCAGGGGGCCCTACGAGCAGTACTTC
CDR3 protein: CASSLRGPYEQYF
J gene: TRBJ2-7
clone size: .
D gene: TRBD1
V gene: TRBV18

CDR3 DNA: TGTGCCAGCAGCCCAGGGAACACTGAAGCTTTCTTT
CDR3 protein: CASSPGNTEAFF
J gene: TRBJ1-1
clone size: .
D gene: .
V gene: TRBV5-4

CDR3 DNA: TGTGCCAGCAGCCGCTCGACAGGAGACGGGGAGCTGTTTTTT
CDR3 protein: CASSRSTGDGELFF
J gene: TRBJ2-2
clone size: .
D gene: .
V gene: TRBV13

CDR3 DNA: TGCAGCGTTGAGTTCAGGGGTACAGATACGCAGTATTTT
CDR3 protein: CSVEFRGTDTQYF
J gene: TRBJ2-3
clone size: .
D gene: .
V gene: TRBV29-1

CDR3 DNA: TGTGCCAGCAGCTTAGGGCCCCTCAAGGGACGGCGGGAGGTCAATGAGCAGTTCTTC
CDR3 protein: CASSLGPLKGRREVNEQFF
J gene: TRBJ2-1
clone size: few
D gene: TRBD2
V gene: TRBV7-9

CDR3 DNA: TGTGCCAGCAGCTTAGCGGGGGCATCGTCAGGACGGTTCTTC
CDR3 protein: CASSLAGASSGRFF
J gene: TRBJ2-1
clone size: .
D gene: .
V gene: TRBV7-9

CDR3 DNA: TGTGCCAGCAGCCAAGGACAAGACCTCAATGAGCAGTTCTTC
CDR3 protein: CASSQGQDLNEQFF
J gene: TRBJ2-1
clone size: .
D gene: .
V gene: TRBV4-2

CDR3 DNA: TGTGCCAGCTCATCGGCGGCCGCAACCCTTACTACTGGAAACACCATATATTTT
CDR3 protein: CASSSAAATLTTGNTIYF
J gene: TRBJ1-3
clone size: .
D gene: .
V gene: TRBV18

CDR3 DNA: TGTGCCAGCACCCCCCGAGGGCAGGGGAGAGGGGGCGGGCAGTTCTTC
CDR3 protein: CASTPRGQGRGGGQFF
J gene: TRBJ2-1
clone size: .
D gene: TRBD1
V gene: TRBV28